One and the same sample provided the 28 T cell receptor beta chains below, sequenced in a study of CD8 T cells in ankylosing spondylitis. Via MiXCR, TCRdb re-called the 5' RACE reads, giving one row per CDR3 protein. The data hold over 130,000 distinct CDR3 sequences, with under 45% observed a single time. The sequencing sample was made of synovial fluid, either unsorted or a sorted T cell fraction (not recorded which). The receptors shown here come from a male donor with ankylosing spondylitis.

The chain is built from TRBV15 and TRBJ2-7; the D gene could be TRBD1 or TRBD2 (5 bases each). Trimming removed 9 bases at V and 2 bases at J, with 11 bases between. The CDR3 covers 12 residues. In germline, CDR1 is LNHNV, CDR2 YYDKDF (reference sequence). The CDR3 loop reads CATRDGAYEQYF. The CDR3 DNA follows: TGTGCCACAAGGGACGGCGCCTACGAGCAGTACTTC.

This clonotype was observed a few times. The V call is TRBV13, the J call TRBJ2-7, with a possible D match to TRBD2 (5 bases). The CDR3 contains 14 residues. Germline loops: CDR1 PRHDT, CDR2 FYEKMQ (reference sequence). The germline V and J ends were trimmed by 8 bases and 3 bases, with 17 bases remaining between them. CDR3 coding DNA: TGTGCCAGCGGAAGCATGGAGAGGGTCTACGAGCAGTACTTC. Translating gives CASGSMERVYEQYF.

This sequence joins TRBV5-1 and TRBJ1-1, with 10 bases matching TRBD1. CDR1 is SGHRS and CDR2 is YFSETQ in the germline V gene. V was clipped by 5 bases and J by 7 bases; unmatched bases: 8. The length of the CDR3 is 14 residues. The CDR3 region has the DNA TGCGCCAGCAGAACTGGACAGGGGGTTCTTGAAGCTTTCTTT. Amino acid sequence: CASRTGQGVLEAFF.

The CDR3 nucleotides read TGCAGTGCCACCCCCTTGACTAGCTCTTTCCCCAATGAGCAGTTCTTC. Protein product: CSATPLTSSFPNEQFF. The chain combines TRBV20-1 with TRBJ2-1; 7 nucleotides align to TRBD2. The V gene's germline CDR1 is DFQATT and CDR2 SNEGSKA (reference sequence). V dropped 6 bases and J dropped 6; count of bases not matched to a gene: 17. This CDR3 comprises 16 residues.

Here the CDR3 DNA reads TGTGCCAGCAGCCCGTCCGATGGGATTTCCTACAATGAGCAGTTCTTC. It is translated as CASSPSDGISYNEQFF. The rearrangement joins TRBV7-9 to TRBJ2-1; D remains ambiguous. V shed 5 bases and J shed 1 base, with 15 bases lying between them. The CDR3 consists of 16 residues. Germline CDR1 reads SEHNR; CDR2 reads FQNEAQ (reference sequence).

This clonotype turned up a few times. The rearrangement links TRBV12-3 or TRBV12-4 to TRBJ2-7, with D tentatively TRBD1 (6 bases). The V end lost 5 bases, the J end lost 7 bases, and 27 bases lay between the germline ends. The CDR3 is 17 residues long. As DNA, the CDR3 is TGTGCCAGCAGTCTCCAAGGGGTGTCGGACAGCCGTGGAGAGCAGTACTTC. It is translated as CASSLQGVSDSRGEQYF.

The J gene is TRBJ2-7, the V gene TRBV7-9, with 11 nucleotides matching TRBD2. Germline V gene lookup returns CDR1 SEHNR and CDR2 FQNEAQ (reference sequence). The V gene end was trimmed by 0 bases and the J gene end by 2 bases; junction bases not matched to a gene: 0. The CDR3 loop spans 15 amino acids. The CDR3 DNA reads as TGTGCCAGCAGCTTAGCTAGCGGGAGGGCCTACGAGCAGTACTTC. Translated: CASSLASGRAYEQYF.

The V gene is TRBV27, the J gene TRBJ1-2, with D possibly TRBD1 on 5 matching bases. This CDR3 comprises 16 residues. V was clipped by 5 bases and J by 8 bases, with 24 bases between them. Germline CDR1 MNHEY, CDR2 SMNVEV (reference sequence). CDR3 in amino acids: CASSPLRDGGLGGYTF. The CDR3 DNA follows: TGTGCCAGCAGTCCCCTGCGGGACGGGGGTTTGGGAGGCTACACCTTC.

V is TRBV7-2 and J is TRBJ2-2; 10 bases map to TRBD2. The CDR3 contains 17 residues. V gave up 5 bases and J gave up 5 bases; unmatched junction bases: 11. Germline CDR1 SGHTA, CDR2 FQGNSA. CDR3 sequence: CASSTFPLAGVTGELFF. CDR3 in DNA: TGTGCCAGCAGCACCTTCCCCCTAGCGGGAGTAACCGGGGAGCTGTTTTTT.

The gene calls are TRBV29-1 and TRBJ2-7, with D unresolved. CDR1 SQVTM and CDR2 ANQGSEA come from the germline V gene. The CDR3 is 13 amino acids. The germline V and J ends were trimmed by 1 base and 0 bases, with 7 bases remaining between them. CDR3 amino acids: CSVEGADSYEQYF. The CDR3 DNA reads as TGCAGCGTTGAAGGGGCGGACTCCTACGAGCAGTACTTC.

The chain has TRBV4-3 and TRBJ2-1; D is possibly TRBD2 (5 bases). Germline loops: CDR1 LGHNA, CDR2 YSLEER. V lost 3 bases, J lost 3 bases, and 18 bases lay in between. The CDR3 contains 17 residues. The CDR3 nucleotides read TGCGCCAGCAGCCACCCCACGGGGATGTGTTGCTACAATGAGCAGTTCTTC. Translation: CASSHPTGMCCYNEQFF.

This clonotype was detected a few times. The chain links TRBV7-6 to TRBJ2-7; maybe TRBD2 (5 bases). Germline V CDR1 and CDR2: SGHVS, FNYEAQ. This CDR3 contains 13 residues. The germline V and J ends were trimmed by 2 bases and 2 bases, with 7 bases remaining between them. The CDR3 sequence: CASSLRETYEQYF. As DNA, the CDR3 is TGTGCCAGCAGCTTAAGGGAGACCTACGAGCAGTACTTC.

This clonotype was detected only a few times. J is TRBJ1-5 and V is TRBV18; D is possibly TRBD1 (5 bases). CDR3 length: 14 amino acids. From germline, CDR1 is KGHSH and CDR2 LQKENI. Trimming left V 1 base short and J 4 bases short, with 8 bases between. The CDR3 reads CASSPQKGNQPQHF. CDR3 in DNA: TGTGCCAGCTCACCACAGAAGGGGAATCAGCCCCAGCATTTT.

This chain uses TRBV20-1 with TRBJ2-3; TRBD2 matches at 10 bases. The germline V gene encodes CDR1 DFQATT and CDR2 SNEGSKA (reference sequence). With 0 bases clipped from V and 0 bases from J, the junction kept 12 bases outside the gene matches. The CDR3 sequence is 19 residues long. DNA for the CDR3: TGCAGTGCTAGAGATGGGGAAGCTAGCGGGAGATTTAGCACAGATACGCAGTATTTT. Translating it yields CSARDGEASGRFSTDTQYF.

The gene calls are TRBV9 and TRBJ2-1; no reliable D call. Trimming shortened V by 7 bases and J by 0 bases, and 20 bases separated the two germline ends. The CDR3 is 17 residues long. The germline gives CDR1 SGDLS, CDR2 YYNGEE. In DNA, the CDR3 is TGTGCCAGCCGCCCCTTCATCGACACCAACTCCTACAATGAGCAGTTCTTC. Translation gives CASRPFIDTNSYNEQFF.

The chain is built from TRBV6-2 or TRBV6-3 and TRBJ2-1; 10 positions match TRBD1. After removal of 2 bases from V and 6 bases from J, the junction contained 7 bases not matched to a gene. From germline, CDR1 is MNHEY and CDR2 SVGEGT. CDR3 length: 16 amino acids. CDR3 region: CASSYPPGTGVNEQFF. The CDR3 coding sequence is TGTGCCAGCAGTTACCCGCCCGGGACAGGGGTCAATGAGCAGTTCTTC.

The chain employs TRBV11-2 and TRBJ2-7; TRBD1 matches at 7 bases. V dropped 5 bases and J dropped 7; count of bases not matched to a gene: 8. The CDR3 contains 13 residues. In germline, CDR1 is SGHAT, CDR2 FQNNGV. The DNA for the CDR3 is TGTGCCAGCAGCGCCGGGACAGCCTTGGAGCAGTACTTC. This codes for CASSAGTALEQYF.

This clonotype came up a few times. The genes are TRBV12-3 or TRBV12-4 and TRBJ2-2, with 10 bases aligning to TRBD1. The CDR3 is 16 residues long. The trim removed 5 bases at V and 5 bases at J, leaving 8 bases unmatched. CDR3 nucleotides: TGTGCCAGCAGTCCACGGGACAGGGGAAGAACCGGGGAGCTGTTTTTT. This translates into CASSPRDRGRTGELFF.

This clonotype was detected once. The DNA of the CDR3 is TGTGCCAGCAGCCCCATAGCGGGGGGTTACAATGAGCAGTTCTTC. It codes for CASSPIAGGYNEQFF. The genes are TRBV14 and TRBJ2-1; 10 bases are shared with TRBD2. Germline V CDR1 and CDR2: SGHDN, FVKESK. The CDR3 spans 15 residues. Trimming took 4 bases from V and 4 from J; bases not matched to a gene: 4.

Comment on this clonotype: One junction end disagrees with the germline gene, perhaps due to a read error. The V call is TRBV11-2, the J call TRBJ2-5; D may be TRBD1 or TRBD2 (5 bases each). The CDR3 covers 17 residues. Germline lookup yields CDR1 SGHAT and CDR2 FQNNGV. The CDR3 loop reads CASSSLLTGTLQETRYF. The CDR3 DNA reads as TGTGCCAGCAGCTCCCTTCTGACCGGGACCCTTCAGGAGACCCGGTACTTC.

The CDR3 bases are TGCGCCAGCAGTTTTGCCCATGGGTCCGGGACTAGCGGGAGAGAGGCCTACAATGAGCAGTTCTTC. Translated, it gives CASSFAHGSGTSGREAYNEQFF. The chain combines TRBV5-1 with TRBJ2-1; 14 nucleotides line up with TRBD2. The J segment lost 2 bases and the V segment lost 5 bases, leaving 21 bases of the junction unmatched. This CDR3 is 22 amino acids long. Germline lookup yields CDR1 SGHRS and CDR2 YFSETQ. The full variable domain, with the rest looked up from reference TRBV5-1 and TRBJ2-1, is KAGVTQTPRYLIKTRGQQVTLSCSPISGHRSVSWYQQTPGQGLQFLFEYFSETQRNKGNFPGRFSGRQFSNSRSEMNVSTLELGDSALYLCASSFAHGSGTSGREAYNEQFFGPGTRLTVL.

This clonotype was seen a few times. J is TRBJ2-1 and V is TRBV7-3; the D is unclear. The V gene's germline CDR1 is SGHTA and CDR2 FQGTGA. The V end was cut by 1 base, the J end by 5 bases, with 9 bases between. The CDR3 has 14 amino acids. CDR3 in DNA: TGTGCCAGCAGCTTAAGTTACGGTCACAATGAGCAGTTCTTC. As protein: CASSLSYGHNEQFF.

This clonotype has just a few counts. The J gene is TRBJ2-3, the V gene TRBV15; 9 bases are a match to TRBD1. The CDR3 has 16 amino acids. Germline V gene data show CDR1 as LNHNV and CDR2 as YYDKDF (reference sequence). The V and J ends lost 0 bases and 3 bases, in that order; junction bases with no gene match: 4. The CDR3 nucleotides are TGTGCCACCAGCAGAGACCAACAGGGGGCTACAGATACGCAGTATTTT. The encoded protein is CATSRDQQGATDTQYF.

Many counts were recorded for this clonotype. The gene calls are TRBV6-4 and TRBJ2-1, with TRBD1 as a possible D gene (5 bases). The CDR3 sequence is 13 residues long. Looked up from germline, CDR1 is MRHNA and CDR2 is SNTAGT. V was trimmed by 6 bases and J by 5 bases, leaving 11 bases between them. The CDR3 DNA reads TGTGCCAGCAGCCAGGGAAGTCACAATGAGCAGTTCTTC. Its translation: CASSQGSHNEQFF.

This clonotype was detected only once. V and J are TRBV20-1 and TRBJ2-5; D ambiguous. Trimming shortened V by 6 bases and J by 1 base, and 21 bases separated the two germline ends. Looked up from germline, CDR1 is DFQATT and CDR2 is SNEGSKA (reference sequence). There are 16 residues in the CDR3. CDR3 in DNA: TGCAGTGCCACCTCATATTCGGGCAGGTTCCAAGAGACCCAGTACTTC. It translates to CSATSYSGRFQETQYF.

V and J are TRBV7-9 and TRBJ2-1; D not resolved. Germline CDR1 reads SEHNR; CDR2 reads FQNEAQ (reference sequence). This CDR3 spans 13 amino acids. The ends were cut back, 1 base at V and 10 bases at J, with 11 bases in the middle. CDR3 residues: CASSLGGLGEQFF. The CDR3 DNA reads TGTGCCAGCAGCTTAGGTGGGCTCGGGGAGCAGTTCTTC.

The rearrangement joins TRBV10-3 to TRBJ2-1; 9 bases line up with TRBD2. CDR1 ENHRY and CDR2 SYGVKD come from the germline V gene. Trimming took 6 bases from V and 1 from J; bases not matched to a gene: 13. The CDR3 extends over 18 amino acids. The chain's CDR3 is CAISPGTSPGGSYNEQFF. DNA for the CDR3: TGTGCCATCAGCCCCGGGACTAGCCCCGGGGGGTCCTACAATGAGCAGTTCTTC.

The sample holds many counts of this clonotype. The gene calls are TRBV27 and TRBJ2-1; 7 bases align to TRBD1. Germline V gene data show CDR1 as MNHEY and CDR2 as SMNVEV (reference sequence). CDR3 length: 15 residues. V lost 5 bases and J lost 8; bases outside the gene matches: 12. The CDR3 spells CASSGQETLPDEQFF. CDR3 sequence (DNA): TGTGCCAGCAGTGGACAGGAAACACTGCCGGATGAGCAGTTCTTC.